These T cell receptor beta chains were read from a single sample in a study of PD-1 blockade in classical Hodgkin lymphoma. TCRdb's copy holds only in-frame clones and misses some; the assay was immunoSEQ multiplex PCR. Of 7,300 or so clones in the sample, around 80% were seen once. Source: peripheral blood mononuclear cells (PBMCs), taken at baseline. The receptors derive from a human donor with classical Hodgkin lymphoma. CDR3s include the opening cysteine and the closing phenylalanine or tryptophan. The D gene is left open where the match is weak. Not all rows give a size; the values are once, few, many and, for expanded clones, a class.

D gene | J gene | V gene | clone size | CDR3 protein | CDR3 DNA
NA | TRBJ1-5 | TRBV27 | NA | CASSEGRYSNQPQHF | TGTGCCAGCAGCGAGGGGAGATATAGCAATCAGCCCCAGCATTTT
NA | TRBJ2-6 | TRBV29-1 | NA | CSVEYETVLTF | TGCAGCGTTGAATACGAAACCGTCCTGACTTTC
TRBD1 | TRBJ1-1 | TRBV7-2 | once | CASSSFPRGPNTEAFF | TGTGCCAGCAGCTCATTCCCCAGGGGGCCTAACACTGAAGCTTTCTTT
NA | TRBJ2-3 | TRBV7-3 | NA | CASSLDNTDTQYF | TGTGCCAGCAGCTTAGACAACACAGATACGCAGTATTTT
NA | TRBJ1-6 | TRBV4-1 | NA | CASSQVPETHSPLHF | TGCGCCAGCAGCCAAGTTCCGGAGACCCATTCACCCCTCCACTTT
NA | TRBJ1-2 | TRBV15 | NA | CATSRELNYGYTF | TGTGCCACCAGCAGAGAACTGAACTATGGCTACACCTTC
NA | TRBJ1-5 | TRBV6-6 | once | CASSYLPGVSQPQHF | TGTGCCAGCAGTTACCTTCCAGGGGTTAGTCAGCCCCAGCATTTT
TRBD1 | TRBJ1-5 | TRBV6-1 | NA | CASSERIRQGEVQPQHF | TGTGCCAGCAGTGAACGGATCCGACAGGGAGAGGTTCAGCCCCAGCATTTT
NA | TRBJ1-2 | TRBV18 | NA | CASSPEQVFSYGYTF | TGTGCCAGCTCACCGGAGCAGGTGTTTAGCTATGGCTACACCTTC
NA | TRBJ1-1 | TRBV6-5 | few | CASGWAMNTEAFF | TGTGCCAGCGGATGGGCCATGAACACTGAAGCTTTCTTT
NA | TRBJ2-7 | TRBV5-6 | NA | CASSFQGPSYEQYF | TGTGCCAGCAGCTTTCAGGGCCCCTCCTACGAGCAGTACTTC
NA | TRBJ1-5 | TRBV27 | NA | CASSLWGTPDQPQHF | TGTGCCAGCAGTTTATGGGGGACCCCCGATCAGCCCCAGCATTTT
NA | TRBJ2-2 | TRBV18 | once | CASSPIRAANTGELFF | TGTGCCAGCTCACCAATCAGGGCTGCGAACACCGGGGAGCTGTTTTTT
TRBD2 | TRBJ2-2 | TRBV9 | NA | CASRGGAAGELFF | TGTGCCAGCCGCGGGGGGGCAGCCGGGGAGCTGTTTTTT
TRBD1 | TRBJ1-4 | TRBV9 | few | CASSATGGNNEKLFF | TGTGCCAGCAGCGCCACAGGGGGCAATAATGAAAAACTGTTTTTT
TRBD1 | TRBJ2-7 | TRBV14 | NA | CASSQPGRGTGDYEQYF | TGTGCCAGCAGCCAGCCCGGGCGGGGGACAGGGGACTACGAGCAGTACTTC
TRBD2 | TRBJ2-3 | TRBV7-8 | NA | CASSLGLAGMGTDTQYF | TGTGCCAGCAGCTTAGGACTAGCGGGAATGGGCACAGATACGCAGTATTTT
NA | TRBJ2-7 | TRBV6-1 | NA | CASSERQDTSYEQYF | TGTGCCAGCAGTGAAAGGCAGGATACCTCCTACGAGCAGTACTTC
NA | TRBJ2-1 | TRBV5-1 | NA | CASSLVGDEQFF | TGCGCCAGCAGCTTGGTGGGGGACGAGCAGTTCTTC
TRBD2 | TRBJ2-3 | TRBV5-8 | NA | CASSLAVAGGRDTQYF | TGTGCCAGCAGCTTGGCCGTTGCGGGGGGGAGAGATACGCAGTATTTT
NA | TRBJ2-7 | TRBV9 | NA | CASSVVPTGDEQYF | TGTGCCAGCAGCGTAGTTCCGACAGGAGACGAGCAGTACTTC
NA | TRBJ2-1 | TRBV28 | NA | CASSTRDAGNEEQFF | TGTGCCAGCAGTACTAGAGACGCGGGGAATGAGGAGCAGTTCTTC
NA | TRBJ2-7 | TRBV6-5 | few | CASSYTGETYEQYF | TGTGCCAGCAGTTACACGGGGGAGACCTACGAGCAGTACTTC
TRBD2 | TRBJ2-2 | TRBV7-3 | NA | CASSSRGGRGTGELFF | TGTGCCAGCAGCTCCCGAGGCGGGAGAGGTACCGGGGAGCTGTTTTTT
TRBD1 | TRBJ2-7 | TRBV7-7 | NA | CASSHDRGYEQYF | TGTGCCAGCAGCCACGACAGGGGTTACGAGCAGTACTTC
NA | TRBJ1-3 | TRBV30 | NA | CAWTNTGNTIYF | TGTGCCTGGACAAACACTGGAAACACCATATATTTT
NA | TRBJ1-3 | TRBV6-1 | NA | CASEVGRVGNTIYF | TGTGCCAGCGAAGTTGGGCGGGTGGGAAACACCATATATTTT
NA | TRBJ1-1 | TRBV19 | NA | CASTRTGEAFF | TGTGCCAGTACCCGGACCGGTGAAGCTTTCTTT
TRBD2 | TRBJ2-1 | TRBV27 | few | CASSSGLAGGLNEQFF | TGTGCCAGCAGTTCCGGACTAGCGGGAGGGCTAAATGAGCAGTTCTTC
TRBD1 | TRBJ2-3 | TRBV5-4 | NA | CASSPGTAVTDTQYF | TGTGCCAGCAGCCCCGGGACAGCGGTCACAGATACGCAGTATTTT
TRBD1 | TRBJ1-3 | TRBV30 | NA | CAWDGTASGNTIYF | TGTGCCTGGGACGGGACAGCCTCTGGAAACACCATATATTTT
TRBD2 | TRBJ2-7 | TRBV18 | NA | CASSPPTSGGAWEQYF | TGTGCCAGCTCACCACCCACTAGCGGGGGGGCCTGGGAGCAGTACTTC
NA | TRBJ2-1 | TRBV27 | NA | CASSRVRIASGEQFF | TGTGCCAGCAGTCGGGTACGGATAGCCTCCGGTGAGCAGTTCTTC
NA | TRBJ1-3 | TRBV21-1 | NA | CASSNKGGNTIYF | TGTGCCAGCAGCAATAAAGGAGGAAACACCATATATTTT
NA | TRBJ2-6 | TRBV6-1 | NA | CASSVFGRTSGANVLTF | TGTGCCAGCAGTGTGTTTGGGCGAACCTCTGGGGCCAACGTCCTGACTTTC
TRBD1 | TRBJ1-2 | TRBV15 | NA | CATSSPDRVYGYTF | TGTGCCACCAGCAGCCCCGACAGGGTCTATGGCTACACCTTC